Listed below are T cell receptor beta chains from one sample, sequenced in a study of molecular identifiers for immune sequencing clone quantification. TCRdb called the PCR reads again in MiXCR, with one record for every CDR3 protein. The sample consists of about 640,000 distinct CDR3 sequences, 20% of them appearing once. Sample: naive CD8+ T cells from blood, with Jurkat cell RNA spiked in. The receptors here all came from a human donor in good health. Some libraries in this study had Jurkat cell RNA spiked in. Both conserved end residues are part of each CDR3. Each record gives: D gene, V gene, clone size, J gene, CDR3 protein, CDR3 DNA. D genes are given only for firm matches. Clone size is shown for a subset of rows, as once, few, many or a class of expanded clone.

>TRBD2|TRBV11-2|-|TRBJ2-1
CASSLVGGGYNEQFF
TGTGCCAGCAGCTTAGTGGGGGGGGGATACAATGAGCAGTTCTTC
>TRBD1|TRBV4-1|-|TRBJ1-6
CASSQEWDRGEYNSPLHF
TGCGCCAGCAGCCAAGAATGGGACAGAGGGGAGTATAATTCACCCCTCCACTTT
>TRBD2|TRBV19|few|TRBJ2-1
CASSRTSGDSSYNEQFF
TGTGCCAGTAGTAGGACTAGCGGAGATAGCTCCTACAATGAGCAGTTCTTC
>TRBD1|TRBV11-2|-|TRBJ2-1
CASRFPGGFEQFF
TGTGCCAGCCGCTTTCCAGGGGGATTTGAGCAGTTCTTC
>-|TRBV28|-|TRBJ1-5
CASSSEIVYKKDQPQHF
TGTGCCAGCAGTTCTGAGATCGTATACAAGAAGGATCAGCCCCAGCATTTT
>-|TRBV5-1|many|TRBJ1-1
CASSLVYGDAEAFF
TGCGCCAGCAGCTTGGTTTATGGGGACGCTGAAGCTTTCTTT
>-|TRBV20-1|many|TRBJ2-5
CSAPLRPETQYF
TGCAGTGCTCCCTTAAGGCCGGAGACCCAGTACTTC
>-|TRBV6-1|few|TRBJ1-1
CASNTGKTEAFF
TGTGCCAGCAATACCGGGAAAACTGAAGCTTTCTTT
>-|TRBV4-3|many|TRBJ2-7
CASSVRDPSYEQYF
TGCGCCAGCAGCGTCCGGGACCCCTCCTACGAGCAGTACTTC
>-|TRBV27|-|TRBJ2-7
CASSDTVSSYEQYF
TGTGCCAGCAGTGATACAGTAAGCTCCTACGAGCAGTACTTC
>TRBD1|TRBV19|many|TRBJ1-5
CASSMDRGMSQPQHF
TGTGCCAGTAGTATGGACAGGGGTATGTCGCAGCCCCAGCATTTT
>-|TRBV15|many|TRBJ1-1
CATRRAGIDTEAFF
TGTGCCACCAGAAGAGCCGGGATTGACACTGAAGCTTTCTTT
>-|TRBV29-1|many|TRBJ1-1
CSVAAHSLWGIAEAFF
TGCAGCGTTGCCGCTCATTCCCTATGGGGTATCGCTGAAGCTTTCTTT
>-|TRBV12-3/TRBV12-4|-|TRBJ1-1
CASSSQGNLNTEAFF
TGTGCCAGCAGTTCCCAGGGGAACTTGAACACTGAAGCTTTCTTT
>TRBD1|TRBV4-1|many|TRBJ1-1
CASSQPGQGSTEAFF
TGCGCCAGCAGCCAACCGGGACAGGGGTCAACTGAAGCTTTCTTT
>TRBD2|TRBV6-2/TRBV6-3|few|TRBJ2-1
CASTLAGVGEQFF
TGTGCCAGCACGCTAGCGGGGGTTGGTGAGCAGTTCTTC
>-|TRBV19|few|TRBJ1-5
CASSIRGYNQPQHF
TGTGCCAGTAGTATCAGGGGATACAATCAGCCCCAGCATTTT
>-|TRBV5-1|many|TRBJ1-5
CASSSGSNQPQHF
TGCGCCAGCAGCTCTGGGAGCAATCAGCCCCAGCATTTT
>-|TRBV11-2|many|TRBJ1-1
CASSLEFGGGPSEAFF
TGTGCCAGCAGCTTAGAGTTTGGAGGCGGCCCGTCTGAAGCTTTCTTT
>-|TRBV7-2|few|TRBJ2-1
CASSLVRGRPYNEQFF
TGTGCCAGCAGCTTAGTCCGGGGGAGACCCTACAATGAGCAGTTCTTC
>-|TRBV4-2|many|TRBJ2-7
CASSQEWLGAYEQYF
TGTGCCAGCAGCCAAGAGTGGCTCGGTGCCTACGAGCAGTACTTC
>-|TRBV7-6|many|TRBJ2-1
CASSRGGPDEQFF
TGTGCCAGCAGCAGAGGGGGGCCCGATGAGCAGTTCTTC
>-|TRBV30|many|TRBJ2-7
CAWSDGYEQYF
TGTGCCTGGAGTGACGGCTACGAGCAGTACTTC
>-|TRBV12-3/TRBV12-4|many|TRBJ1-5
CASSFGPINQPQHF
TGTGCCAGCAGTTTTGGGCCAATCAATCAGCCCCAGCATTTT
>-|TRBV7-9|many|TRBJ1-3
CASSVGLPPGNTIYF
TGTGCCAGCAGCGTGGGACTGCCTCCTGGAAACACCATATATTTT
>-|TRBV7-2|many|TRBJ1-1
CASSLDIAGLTEAFF
TGTGCCAGCAGCTTAGATATCGCAGGGCTCACTGAAGCTTTCTTT